A single sample is the source of the 32 T cell receptor beta chains below, sequenced in a study of low-dose radiotherapy and immunotherapy resistance in tumors. Time point indicated: before trial treatment. Amplification, which lasted around 18 PCR cycles, used a constant-region primer and V-primer adapter to amplify TCRs. TCRdb reprocessed the reads with MiXCR, giving one entry per CDR3 protein. The sample includes about 46,000 distinct CDR3 sequences, 12% of them seen just once. Sequencing was performed on PBMCs, taken before treatment. The receptors come from a female donor with ovarian cancer.

This clonotype was counted ten times or more. V is TRBV11-2 and J is TRBJ2-2; D is ambiguous. Germline CDR1 is SGHAT and CDR2 is FQNNGV. V lost 7 bases, J lost 8 bases, and 8 bases lay in between. This CDR3 has 11 amino acids. CDR3 nucleotide sequence: TGTGCCAGCATTTTGTTGGGGGAGCTGTTTTTT. Its protein product is CASILLGELFF.

This clonotype was counted ten times or more. The chain employs TRBV20-1 and TRBJ2-7; TRBD1 matches 7 bases. CDR1 and CDR2 (germline): DFQATT, SNEGSKA (reference sequence). CDR3 length equals 13 residues. J gave up 0 bases and V 6 bases, and 5 bases lay outside the gene matches. The CDR3 DNA sequence: TGCAGTGCCCGGACAGGAAACTCCTACGAGCAGTACTTC. Its translation is CSARTGNSYEQYF.

This clonotype was counted at least ten times. V usage is TRBV10-2 and J usage is TRBJ2-7, with TRBD1 as a possible D gene (6 bases). CDR1 WSHSY and CDR2 SAAADI come from the germline V gene. The CDR3 has 13 amino acids. V lost 4 bases and J 0 bases, leaving 7 bases between the germline ends. The CDR3 nucleotides are TGCGCCAGCAGTGGGACAGTCTCCTACGAGCAGTACTTC. Protein: CASSGTVSYEQYF.

This clonotype has a count of ten or more. The chain's CDR3 is CASSLGTPDYEQYF. The CDR3 bases are TGTGCCAGCAGTCTCGGGACACCCGACTACGAGCAGTACTTC. This chain connects TRBV12-3 or TRBV12-4 to TRBJ2-7; D may be TRBD1 (6 bases). V was clipped by 5 bases and J by 3 bases, with 14 bases between them. The length of the CDR3 is 14 residues.

The table lists this clonotype with many counts. In DNA form, the CDR3 reads TGTGCCACCAGCAGTCTCCGGGACTATCAAGAGACCCAGTACTTC. It yields the protein CATSSLRDYQETQYF. The chain joins TRBV15 to TRBJ2-5, with 7 bases that match TRBD2. The CDR3 extends over 15 amino acids. CDR1 and CDR2 from the germline V gene are LNHNV and YYDKDF (reference sequence). The V and J ends lost 3 bases and 2 bases, in that order; junction bases with no gene match: 6.

This clonotype was counted at least ten times. The chain is built from TRBV12-3 or TRBV12-4 and TRBJ2-5, with D unresolved. Trimming removed 5 bases from V and 5 bases from J, with 12 bases in between. There are 13 residues in the CDR3. In nucleotides, the CDR3 is TGTGCCAGCAGTCTCGATCCAGAGGAGACCCAGTACTTC. Protein sequence: CASSLDPEETQYF.

This clonotype has ten or more counts. The chain couples TRBV13 to TRBJ1-5; the D is unclear. Trimming cost V 3 bases and J 7 bases, with 13 bases left between them. Germline CDR1 is PRHDT and CDR2 is FYEKMQ (reference sequence). The CDR3 length is 14 residues. The DNA for the CDR3 is TGTGCCAGCAGCTTCGGCCCCCGAGGGCAGCCCCAGCATTTT. Residues: CASSFGPRGQPQHF.

This clonotype was detected many times. The V gene is TRBV12-3 or TRBV12-4, the J gene TRBJ2-5; the D is unclear. V dropped 7 bases and J dropped 5 bases, with 20 bases sitting between them. The CDR3 is made up of 15 amino acids. CDR3 sequence: CASTADLKGRETQYF. In DNA, the CDR3 is TGTGCCAGCACCGCTGATCTTAAGGGTCGCGAGACCCAGTACTTC.

This clonotype was counted many times. The rearrangement links TRBV12-3 or TRBV12-4 to TRBJ2-1; D call uncertain. Between the trimmed V and J ends, which lost 2 bases and 10 bases, there was a span of 9 bases. The CDR3 runs to 12 residues. CDR3 nucleotide sequence: TGTGCCAGCAGTTTAATGAGACCGGAGCAGTTCTTC. As protein: CASSLMRPEQFF.

This clonotype was detected a few times. V usage is TRBV5-1 and J usage is TRBJ2-2; D gene unclear. Trimming shortened V by 1 base and J by 2 bases, and 12 bases separated the two germline ends. Looked up from germline, CDR1 is SGHRS and CDR2 is YFSETQ. The CDR3 spans 16 residues. Written as DNA, the CDR3 is TGCGCCAGCAGCTTGACGTCGCAATATAACACCGGGGAGCTGTTTTTT. Amino acid sequence: CASSLTSQYNTGELFF.

V is TRBV12-3 or TRBV12-4 and J is TRBJ2-7; D is unclear. Trimming removed 3 bases from V and 9 bases from J, with 21 bases in between. This CDR3 has 15 amino acids. The CDR3 DNA reads TGTGCCAGCAGTTTCCCGGGCTTAGGTTTTTTTGTGCAGTACTTC. It codes for CASSFPGLGFFVQYF.

The chain recombines TRBV6-6 with TRBJ2-1, with D possibly being TRBD1 (5 bases). The V and J ends lost 2 bases and 7 bases respectively, with 9 bases between them. This CDR3 region has 13 residues. From germline, CDR1 is MNHNY and CDR2 SVGAGI (reference sequence). The CDR3 loop is CASSYNQGNEQFF. For the CDR3, the DNA is TGTGCCAGCAGTTACAATCAGGGTAATGAGCAGTTCTTC.

This clonotype was seen at least ten times. The chain combines TRBV20-1 with TRBJ1-5; 7 bases map to TRBD1. In germline, CDR1 is DFQATT, CDR2 SNEGSKA (reference sequence). CDR3 size: 15 residues. V shed 2 bases, J shed 2 bases, and the junction held 6 bases outside the gene matches. CDR3 sequence: CSARPTGAGNQPQHF. The CDR3 DNA reads as TGCAGTGCTAGACCTACAGGGGCGGGCAATCAGCCCCAGCATTTT.

This clonotype was counted many times. The J gene is TRBJ2-7, the V gene TRBV7-8; no firm D call. In germline, CDR1 is SGHVS, CDR2 FQNEAQ. The CDR3 covers 14 residues. V was pared by 5 bases and J by 0 bases, with 11 bases between. This CDR3 reads CASSLGPSSYEQYF. The CDR3 DNA reads TGTGCCAGCAGCCTCGGCCCCAGCTCCTACGAGCAGTACTTC.

This clonotype came up a few times. This chain links TRBV18 with TRBJ2-5; D gene uncertain. Trimming removed 2 bases from V and 3 bases from J, with 4 bases in between. Per germline, CDR1 KGHSH and CDR2 LQKENI. This CDR3 comprises 12 residues. The CDR3 region is CASSPGKETQYF. CDR3 nucleotide sequence: TGTGCCAGCTCACCAGGGAAAGAGACCCAGTACTTC. The full variable domain, completed using reference TRBV18 and TRBJ2-5, is NAGVMQNPRHLVRRRGQEARLRCSPMKGHSHVYWYRQLPEEGLKFMVYLQKENIIDESGMPKERFSAEFPKEGPSILRIQQVVRGDSAAYFCASSPGKETQYFGPGTRLLVL.

This clonotype was picked up many times. This chain uses TRBV6-2 or TRBV6-3 with TRBJ1-4; 7 bases match TRBD1. Trimming took 6 bases from V and 8 from J; bases not matched to a gene: 6. Looked up from germline, CDR1 is MNHEY and CDR2 is SVGEGT. The CDR3 is made up of 13 amino acids. The CDR3 nucleotides are TGTGCCAGCAGAGAGACAGGGCGGGAAAAACTGTTTTTT. Amino acids: CASRETGREKLFF.

Turning to this clonotype: A far larger clone lies a single base away; this is likely a read error. CDR3 amino acids: CASSVYRVSSYNEQYF. The CDR3 DNA sequence: TGTGCCAGCAGCGTATACAGGGTTAGCTCCTACAATGAGCAGTACTTC. J is TRBJ2-7 and V is TRBV5-8, with D maybe TRBD1 (6 bases). This CDR3 has 16 amino acids. V gave up 4 bases and J gave up 7 bases, with 24 bases separating them. Germline CDR1 SGHTS, CDR2 YDEGEE.

Many counts were recorded for this clonotype. The chain joins TRBV7-2 to TRBJ2-3; 9 bases align to TRBD2. V lost 2 bases and J lost 3; bases outside the gene matches: 3. The CDR3 consists of 15 residues. Germline V gene sequence: CDR1 SGHTA, CDR2 FQGNSA. CDR3 bases: TGTGCCAGCAGCTTATCCCTAGCGGGGACAGATACGCAGTATTTT. It is translated as CASSLSLAGTDTQYF.

This clonotype occurred many times. The chain's CDR3 is CASSFQDRAHEQYF. CDR3 bases: TGTGCCAGCAGTTTCCAGGACAGGGCCCACGAGCAGTACTTC. The chain joins TRBV28 to TRBJ2-7; 8 nucleotides match TRBD1. Trimming at V came to 3 bases and at J to 5 bases, leaving 6 bases not matched to a gene. Germline CDR1 is MDHEN and CDR2 is SYDVKM. There are 14 residues in the CDR3.

In this sample, this clonotype turned up many times. The gene calls are TRBV20-1 and TRBJ2-2; D possibly uses TRBD1 or TRBD2 (5 bases each). Trimming pared 3 bases from V and 0 bases from J, leaving 14 bases between. The CDR3 runs 16 residues. CDR1 is DFQATT, CDR2 SNEGSKA, per germline (reference sequence). Here the CDR3 DNA reads TGCAGTGCTAGGAATTCGGGACGGGCGAACACCGGGGAGCTGTTTTTT. Its translation is CSARNSGRANTGELFF.

The sample holds many counts of this clonotype. The chain employs TRBV28 and TRBJ1-6; D not resolved. Looked up from germline, CDR1 is MDHEN and CDR2 is SYDVKM. Deletions cut 2 bases from V and 8 bases from J, with 13 bases between. CDR3 length: 15 amino acids. CDR3 sequence: CASSLRGPGDSPLHF. Written as DNA, the CDR3 is TGTGCCAGCAGTTTACGAGGGCCCGGGGATTCACCCCTCCACTTT.

This chain connects TRBV5-1 to TRBJ2-1; D gene unclear. Germline V lookup: CDR1 SGHRS, CDR2 YFSETQ. This CDR3 has 14 amino acids. V gave up 2 bases and J gave up 7 bases, with 13 bases separating them. CDR3 region: CASSFTERRNEQFF. The CDR3 coding sequence is TGCGCCAGCAGCTTCACAGAGAGGCGGAATGAGCAGTTCTTC.

Many counts were recorded for this clonotype. The rearrangement uses TRBV20-1 and TRBJ1-6; the D is unclear. The ends were cut back, 3 bases at V and 0 bases at J, with 6 bases in the middle. Germline V gene lookup returns CDR1 DFQATT and CDR2 SNEGSKA (reference sequence). The CDR3 loop spans 14 amino acids. The CDR3 protein is CSASTGSYNSPLHF. CDR3 nucleotides: TGCAGTGCTAGCACCGGCTCCTATAATTCACCCCTCCACTTT.

This clonotype was recorded many times. The chain employs TRBV4-1 and TRBJ2-3; TRBD1 might be the D (5 bases). Germline loops: CDR1 MGHRA, CDR2 YSYEKL. This CDR3 has 15 residues. Trimming took 0 bases from V and 2 from J, leaving 9 bases between them. CDR3: CASSQDGAPTDTQYF. DNA for the CDR3: TGCGCCAGCAGCCAAGATGGGGCCCCCACAGATACGCAGTATTTT.

This clonotype was recorded at least ten times. The genes are TRBV10-3 and TRBJ1-1; TRBD1 matches 7 bases. From germline, CDR1 is ENHRY and CDR2 SYGVKD. With 6 bases clipped from V and 5 bases from J, the junction kept 9 bases outside the gene matches. This CDR3 is built from 14 residues. The CDR3 DNA follows: TGTGCCATCAGGACGGACAGGAGAGGAACTGAAGCTTTCTTT. Protein sequence: CAIRTDRRGTEAFF.

This clonotype was seen many times. V gene TRBV5-1 combines with J gene TRBJ1-1; D might be TRBD1 (6 bases). CDR3 length equals 14 residues. V was clipped by 4 bases and J by 0 bases, with 10 bases between them. Germline V CDR1 and CDR2: SGHRS, YFSETQ. For the CDR3, the DNA is TGCGCCAGCAGCGGGGGCTCGATGAACACTGAAGCTTTCTTT. It is translated as CASSGGSMNTEAFF.

This clonotype was picked up many times. The V and J genes are TRBV19 and TRBJ2-5; 7 bases agree with TRBD1. J lost 2 bases, V lost 1 base, and 1 base had no gene match. The CDR3 sequence is 14 residues long. Per the germline V gene, CDR1 is LNHDA and CDR2 is SQIVND (reference sequence). The CDR3 here is CASSIGRGQETQYF. The CDR3 coding sequence is TGTGCCAGTAGTATAGGCAGGGGGCAAGAGACCCAGTACTTC. The full variable domain, in which reference TRBV19 and TRBJ2-5 provide the parts outside the CDR3, is DGGITQSPKYLFRKEGQNVTLSCEQNLNHDAMYWYRQDPGQGLRLIYYSQIVNDFQKGDIAEGYSVSREKKESFPLTVTSAQKNPTAFYLCASSIGRGQETQYFGPGTRLLVL.

This clonotype was observed many times. The V gene is TRBV20-1, the J gene TRBJ2-3; 11 nucleotides agree with TRBD2. V lost 6 bases to trimming and J lost 6 bases; unmatched junction nucleotides: 11. The CDR3 is 15 residues long. Germline V lookup: CDR1 DFQATT, CDR2 SNEGSKA (reference sequence). The CDR3, as DNA: TGCAGTGCCCCTCCGACTAGCGGGATCTCTGATACGCAGTATTTT. Translation gives CSAPPTSGISDTQYF.

This clonotype was seen ten or more times. This chain links TRBV7-2 with TRBJ1-2; 7 positions match TRBD1. V dropped 1 base and J dropped 4; count of bases not matched to a gene: 6. The V gene's germline CDR1 is SGHTA and CDR2 FQGNSA. CDR3 size: 15 residues. The CDR3 sequence is CASSLGTGQSYGYTF. CDR3 DNA sequence: TGTGCCAGCAGCTTAGGGACGGGACAGAGCTATGGCTACACCTTC.

On this clonotype: A far larger clone is just one base off, so this is likely a read error. V gene TRBV28 combines with J gene TRBJ2-1, with 8 bases lining up with TRBD2. Losses at the gene ends were 3 bases for V and 13 bases for J; bases not matched to a gene: 14. Germline V gives CDR1 MDHEN, CDR2 SYDVKM. This CDR3 is 15 amino acids long. The CDR3 bases are TGTGCCAGCAGTTTTCCAGGACTAGCCAAAAACATTCAGTTCTTC. Translated, it gives CASSFPGLAKNIQFF.

In its sample, this clonotype was seen a few times. This sequence joins TRBV2 and TRBJ1-5; D is uncertain. Looked up from germline, CDR1 is SNHLY and CDR2 is FYNNEI. The CDR3 has 11 residues. Trimming took off 5 bases at V and 4 bases at J, with 3 bases between the two ends. CDR3 sequence: CASSLNQPQHF. CDR3 nucleotide sequence: TGTGCCAGCAGTCTAAATCAGCCCCAGCATTTT.

This clonotype was observed at least ten times. The chain employs TRBV10-3 and TRBJ1-1; 7 bases agree with TRBD1. V dropped 6 bases and J dropped 3; count of bases not matched to a gene: 7. Germline V CDR1 and CDR2: ENHRY, SYGVKD. The CDR3 extends over 14 amino acids. CDR3 sequence: CAISVRGSDTEAFF. CDR3 nucleotides: TGTGCCATCAGCGTCAGGGGGTCGGACACTGAAGCTTTCTTT.